This T cell receptor (beta chain) was captured in a study of read filtering for tumor transcriptome and immune sequencing. Across the study: Per sample, TCR-region reads ranged about 4 to 11 million by IR-seq, roughly 80 to 1,300 by RNA-seq. Broader study findings: Correlation between methods rose after single-read clonotypes were removed. Compared with RNA-seq, IR-seq gave much higher clonotype depth and reliability.

The table lists this clonotype with many counts. Antigen specificity is unknown. Molecular barcoded adaptors covering alpha/delta and beta/gamma chains were used on roughly 400 ng RNA. TCRdb reprocessed the reads with MiXCR, giving one entry per CDR3 protein. This table holds more than 100,000 distinct CDR3 sequences, roughly 13% found once. The V end lost 5 bases, the J end lost 7 bases, and 29 bases lay between the germline ends. In germline, CDR1 is MGHRA, CDR2 YSYEKL. This CDR3 contains 18 residues. The TCR was taken from a donor older than 35 with multiple myeloma. The sequenced sample consisted of a population of CD138-negative cells sorted from bone marrow. The chain is built from TRBV4-1 and TRBJ1-1; D is perhaps TRBD1 (6 bases). The DNA of the CDR3 is TGCGCCAGCAGCATACACTTGTGGGGGGCTGGGGGACCCCTTGAAGCTTTCTTT. Translated: CASSIHLWGAGGPLEAFF.